The source of this T cell receptor (beta chain) is a study of T cell repertoires in cytomegalovirus infection. Overall study context: From public TCR beta signatures came an indication of both CMV infection and matching HLA type. Study-wide results and caveats: The study identified carriers of CMV plus the relevant HLA from cumulative public TCR beta family frequency.

Worth noting for this clonotype: Its specificity is unknown.

MiXCR, applied by TCRdb to the reads, yields one record per CDR3 protein. Here the sample spans about 200,000 distinct CDR3 sequences, 7.5% to 10% being singletons. Trimming left V 1 base short and J 3 bases short, with 16 bases between. This CDR3 is 16 amino acids long. The germline V gene encodes CDR1 DFQATT and CDR2 SNEGSKA (reference sequence). The sequence derives from a human donor in good health (CMV status not recorded). Some clones in this sample may be carry-over from other donors' samples. The chain has TRBV20-1 and TRBJ2-1, with D perhaps assigned TRBD1 or TRBD2 (5 bases each). The specimen sequenced was PBMCs. The CDR3 coding sequence is TGCAGTGCTAGAGCTATTGGGACCAGCTTCTACAATGAGCAGTTCTTC. Translation: CSARAIGTSFYNEQFF.